The 31 T cell receptor beta chains listed next were all sequenced from one sample in a study of CD8 T cells in Susac syndrome. After extraction with the RNeasy kit, roughly 0.45 to 1 ug of the RNA was reverse transcribed using random hexamers. Via MiXCR, TCRdb re-called the immunoSEQ multiplex PCR reads, giving one row per CDR3 protein. The top ten hold around 0.11% of the sample, which has some 180,000 distinct CDR3 sequences, around 96% seen once. The specimen sequenced was CD4+ T cells from PBMCs. These receptors originate from a human donor in good health.

This chain connects TRBV5-4 to TRBJ2-2; perhaps D is TRBD1 or TRBD2 (5 bases each). CDR3 length: 15 amino acids. The V gene's germline CDR1 is SGHNT and CDR2 YYREEE (reference sequence). The V end was cut by 0 bases, the J end by 4 bases, with 10 bases between. The CDR3 nucleotides are TGTGCCAGCAGCTTGGGGGGGTTTGGCACCGGGGAGCTGTTTTTT. Protein: CASSLGGFGTGELFF.

The chain has TRBV29-1 and TRBJ1-1; no clear D gene. Trimming cost V 5 bases and J 0 bases, with 4 bases left between them. The CDR3 is 11 amino acids. Germline values: CDR1 SQVTM, CDR2 ANQGSEA. CDR3 amino acids: CSVSVNTEAFF. In nucleotides, the CDR3 is TGCAGCGTTAGTGTGAACACTGAAGCTTTCTTT. The full variable domain, in which reference TRBV29-1 and TRBJ1-1 provide the parts outside the CDR3, is SAVISQKPSRDICQRGTSLTIQCQVDSQVTMMFWYRQQPGQSLTLIATANQGSEATYESGFVIDKFPISRPNLTFSTLTVSNMSPEDSSIYLCSVSVNTEAFFGQGTRLTVV.

The rearrangement links TRBV20-1 to TRBJ2-1; tentative D call: TRBD2 (6 bases). Per the germline V gene, CDR1 is DFQATT and CDR2 is SNEGSKA (reference sequence). The germline V and J ends were trimmed by 3 bases and 7 bases, with 10 bases remaining between them. The CDR3 runs to 12 residues. The CDR3 nucleotides read TGCAGTGCTAGGAAAAGCGGGAATGAGCAGTTCTTC. This gives the protein CSARKSGNEQFF.

For this clonotype: One end of the junction fails to match germline, which may point to a read error. This rearrangement joins TRBV2 to TRBJ2-7, with D hard to call. Germline loops: CDR1 SNHLY, CDR2 FYNNEI. This CDR3 has 11 residues. As DNA, the CDR3 is TGTGCCAGCGGTGAGGCCTACGAGCAGTACTTC. Translating it yields CASGEAYEQYF.

The chain joins TRBV9 to TRBJ2-5, with TRBD2 matching over 7 bases. Germline V gives CDR1 SGDLS, CDR2 YYNGEE. V lost 0 bases to trimming and J lost 1 base; unmatched junction nucleotides: 6. The CDR3 is 16 residues long. CDR3 region: CASSVVASGPQETQYF. The DNA for the CDR3 is TGTGCCAGCAGCGTAGTGGCTAGCGGACCCCAAGAGACCCAGTACTTC.

V and J are TRBV3-1 and TRBJ2-1, with D possibly being TRBD2 (6 bases). Germline V gives CDR1 LGHDT, CDR2 YNNKEL (reference sequence). V shed 7 bases and J shed 10 bases, with 11 bases lying between them. The CDR3 length is 11 residues. CDR3 protein: CASTPGVEQFF. The CDR3 region has the DNA TGTGCCAGCACCCCGGGAGTAGAGCAGTTCTTC.

This clonotype was detected only once. The genes are TRBV29-1 and TRBJ2-1; D is unresolved. V gave up 5 bases and J gave up 8 bases, with 10 bases separating them. Germline values: CDR1 SQVTM, CDR2 ANQGSEA. The CDR3 loop spans 11 amino acids. The CDR3 DNA is TGCAGCGTTTCCCCGCTGTATGAGCAGTTCTTC. This sequence encodes CSVSPLYEQFF.

The chain combines TRBV6-6 with TRBJ1-2; weak D call: TRBD1 (6 bases). The CDR3 consists of 13 residues. Germline V lookup: CDR1 MNHNY, CDR2 SVGAGI (reference sequence). V was clipped by 5 bases and J by 4 bases, with 11 bases between them. CDR3 sequence: CASSARDTYGYTF. CDR3 bases: TGTGCCAGCAGTGCCCGGGACACCTATGGCTACACCTTC.

The CDR3: CSPRSYYEQYF. CDR3 bases: TGCAGTCCTAGGTCGTACTACGAGCAGTACTTC. The chain carries TRBV29-1 and TRBJ2-7; D call uncertain. CDR3 length equals 11 residues. Germline V gene data show CDR1 as SQVTM and CDR2 as ANQGSEA.

The chain combines TRBV30 with TRBJ2-1; D not resolved. Germline V CDR1 and CDR2: GTSNPN, SVGIG (reference sequence). The CDR3 sequence is 14 residues long. V was trimmed by 1 base and J by 2 bases, leaving 9 bases between them. The DNA of the CDR3 is TGTGCCTGGAGTGCTGGGATCACCTACAATGAGCAGTTCTTC. It is translated as CAWSAGITYNEQFF.

This chain connects TRBV5-1 to TRBJ2-4; D may be TRBD1 (5 bases). Germline loops: CDR1 SGHRS, CDR2 YFSETQ. Trimming left V 0 bases short and J 6 bases short, with 10 bases between. The CDR3 runs 14 residues. The CDR3 is CASSLGQGVNIQYF. Written as DNA, the CDR3 is TGCGCCAGCAGCTTGGGTCAAGGGGTAAACATTCAGTACTTC. Full variable domain (remainder filled in from reference TRBV5-1 and TRBJ2-4): KAGVTQTPRYLIKTRGQQVTLSCSPISGHRSVSWYQQTPGQGLQFLFEYFSETQRNKGNFPGRFSGRQFSNSRSEMNVSTLELGDSALYLCASSLGQGVNIQYFGAGTRLSVL.

The rearrangement joins TRBV12-3 or TRBV12-4 to TRBJ2-1, with a weak D call TRBD2 (5 bases). Deletions cut 3 bases from V and 6 bases from J, with 12 bases between. The CDR3 contains 14 residues. The CDR3 protein is CASSFRELGNEQFF. The CDR3 DNA is TGTGCCAGCAGTTTCCGGGAATTGGGCAATGAGCAGTTCTTC.

The chain combines TRBV30 with TRBJ2-7; the D gene is possibly TRBD1 (7 bases). Germline V gene data show CDR1 as GTSNPN and CDR2 as SVGIG (reference sequence). This CDR3 contains 11 residues. DNA for the CDR3: TGTTCCTACGGCAGGGGGGACGAGCAGTACTTC. Its translation: CSYGRGDEQYF.

The gene calls are TRBV6-2 or TRBV6-3 and TRBJ2-5, with D possibly matching TRBD2 (5 bases). This CDR3 is built from 15 residues. Trimming took 7 bases from V and 5 from J, leaving 20 bases between them. The germline V gene has CDR1 MNHEY and CDR2 SVGEGT. In nucleotides, the CDR3 is TGTGCCAGCACCCAACAGCGAGGGTTGGGGGAGACCCAGTACTTC. Its protein product is CASTQQRGLGETQYF.

The chain has TRBV27 and TRBJ1-1; D remains unclear. CDR1 MNHEY and CDR2 SMNVEV come from the germline V gene (reference sequence). The CDR3 length is 14 residues. Trimming pared 2 bases from V and 1 base from J, leaving 8 bases between. In DNA, the CDR3 is TGTGCCAGCAGTTTAAGCCAGCGGAACACTGAAGCTTTCTTT. It is translated as CASSLSQRNTEAFF.

This clonotype was detected only once. This rearrangement joins TRBV12-3 or TRBV12-4 to TRBJ1-1; D ambiguous. This CDR3 comprises 13 residues. The V end lost 2 bases, the J end lost 1 base, and 5 bases lay between the germline ends. The CDR3 DNA sequence: TGTGCCAGCAGTTTATGGCGGAACACTGAAGCTTTCTTT. The encoded protein is CASSLWRNTEAFF.

The CDR3 bases are TGTGCCAGCAGCGTAGGATCCGGGACGGGGGAGACCCAGTACTTC. Protein sequence: CASSVGSGTGETQYF. The chain joins TRBV7-2 to TRBJ2-5; TRBD1 or TRBD2 may be the D gene (5 bases each). The CDR3 runs 15 residues. The germline gives CDR1 SGHTA, CDR2 FQGNSA. V was shortened by 5 bases and J by 5 bases, with 18 bases between the two germline ends.

This clonotype came up once. V usage is TRBV6-5 and J usage is TRBJ1-2; no definite D call. This CDR3 has 12 residues. Trimming stripped 8 bases from V and 7 bases from J, with 14 bases between. The germline CDR1 and CDR2 sequences are MNHEY and SVGAGI. The chain's CDR3 is CASSQRGGGYTF. Written as DNA, the CDR3 is TGTGCCAGCTCCCAGCGGGGAGGTGGCTACACCTTC.

This sequence joins TRBV7-6 and TRBJ2-1; TRBD1 might be the D (5 bases). Deletions cut 5 bases from V and 2 bases from J, with 13 bases between. Germline loops: CDR1 SGHVS, CDR2 FNYEAQ. The CDR3 covers 15 residues. The CDR3 spells CASSRTRSTYNEQFF. DNA for the CDR3: TGTGCCAGCAGCAGGACAAGGAGTACCTACAATGAGCAGTTCTTC.

This chain uses TRBV12-3 or TRBV12-4 with TRBJ2-1, with 10 bases matching TRBD2. Trimming at V came to 5 bases and at J to 7 bases, leaving 11 bases not matched to a gene. The CDR3 length is 16 residues. The DNA of the CDR3 is TGTGCCAGCAGTCCCAGTTTTAGCGGGAGGATAAATGAGCAGTTCTTC. Translation: CASSPSFSGRINEQFF.

The V gene is TRBV12-3 or TRBV12-4, the J gene TRBJ2-5; D remains unclear. The CDR3 has 14 residues. Trimming took 2 bases from V and 0 from J, leaving 7 bases between them. The CDR3 spells CASSLRSYQETQYF. CDR3 bases: TGTGCCAGCAGTTTACGGTCGTACCAAGAGACCCAGTACTTC.

The gene calls are TRBV6-1 and TRBJ2-4, with 8 bases that match TRBD1. The germline CDR1 and CDR2 sequences are MNHNS and SASEGT. This CDR3 has 14 residues. V gave up 7 bases and J gave up 6 bases; unmatched junction bases: 8. This chain's CDR3 is CASTLGQGRNIQYF. In DNA form, the CDR3 reads TGTGCCAGCACCCTAGGACAGGGAAGAAACATTCAGTACTTC.

This chain connects TRBV6-5 to TRBJ1-5, with 7 bases that match TRBD1. With V trimmed by 5 bases and J by 4 bases, 5 bases remained unmatched. Per the germline V gene, CDR1 is MNHEY and CDR2 is SVGAGI. The CDR3 extends over 14 amino acids. CDR3 nucleotides: TGTGCCAGCAGTCAACAACAGGGGAATCAGCCCCAGCATTTT. It yields the protein CASSQQQGNQPQHF.

The genes are TRBV5-1 and TRBJ2-3; TRBD2 agrees at 10 bases. The J segment lost 0 bases and the V segment lost 5 bases, leaving 3 bases of the junction unmatched. The V gene's germline CDR1 is SGHRS and CDR2 YFSETQ. The CDR3 runs 15 residues. The CDR3 DNA reads as TGCGCCAGCAGGTCGACTAGCGGGAGCACAGATACGCAGTATTTT. Protein product: CASRSTSGSTDTQYF.

V is TRBV12-3 or TRBV12-4 and J is TRBJ2-7; a weak D match, TRBD1 (6 bases). V was cut by 4 bases and J by 4 bases, with 14 bases left in between. The CDR3 runs to 14 residues. In nucleotides, the CDR3 is TGTGCCAGCAGTTGGAGAACAACAGGGTACGAGCAGTACTTC. Its translation is CASSWRTTGYEQYF.

V and J are TRBV7-2 and TRBJ2-5; the D is unclear. The CDR3 has 14 residues. CDR1 and CDR2 (germline): SGHTA, FQGNSA. V was cut by 5 bases and J by 1 base, with 11 bases left in between. The CDR3 here is CASSQYGPQETQYF. DNA for the CDR3: TGTGCCAGCAGCCAGTACGGGCCCCAAGAGACCCAGTACTTC.

This chain links TRBV29-1 with TRBJ2-5, with D possibly being TRBD1 (6 bases). V lost 4 bases to trimming and J lost 3 bases, with 12 bases between them. The germline CDR1 and CDR2 sequences are SQVTM and ANQGSEA. The CDR3 consists of 13 residues. CDR3 residues: CSVAPGQKETQYF. The CDR3 DNA follows: TGCAGCGTTGCGCCCGGACAGAAAGAGACCCAGTACTTC.

The gene calls are TRBV7-9 and TRBJ1-1; D uncertain. This CDR3 contains 11 residues. V dropped 2 bases and J dropped 10 bases, with 8 bases sitting between them. In germline, CDR1 is SEHNR, CDR2 FQNEAQ (reference sequence). As DNA, the CDR3 is TGTGCCAGCAGCTTAAATTTTGCAGCTTTCTTT. It encodes CASSLNFAAFF.

The V call is TRBV20-1, the J call TRBJ1-5, with D possibly matching TRBD1 (5 bases). The CDR3 spans 13 residues. Germline CDR1 and CDR2: DFQATT and SNEGSKA (reference sequence). Between the trimmed V and J ends, which lost 3 bases and 2 bases, there was a span of 8 bases. In DNA form, the CDR3 reads TGCAGTGCTAGGGGGGACCGCAATCAGCCCCAGCATTTT. The encoded protein is CSARGDRNQPQHF.

This chain joins TRBV7-9 and TRBJ2-4; D uncertain. Per germline, CDR1 SEHNR and CDR2 FQNEAQ (reference sequence). This CDR3 comprises 14 residues. V gave up 1 base and J gave up 6 bases, with 10 bases separating them. The CDR3: CASSLGGDSNIQYF. CDR3 bases: TGTGCCAGCAGCTTAGGTGGAGACTCAAACATTCAGTACTTC.

The V call is TRBV7-9, the J call TRBJ2-7, with D unclear. Trimming left V 4 bases short and J 3 bases short, with 7 bases between. Germline values: CDR1 SEHNR, CDR2 FQNEAQ (reference sequence). This CDR3 has 12 residues. The CDR3 DNA is TGTGCCAGCAGCTCCAGCTACTACGAGCAGTACTTC. Amino acids: CASSSSYYEQYF.